This T cell receptor beta chain was observed in a study of control samples from healthy donors and cancer patients. TCRdb's copy holds only in-frame clones and misses some; the assay was immunoSEQ multiplex PCR. The sample lists 30,000 or so clones; less than 95% were seen once. The CDR3 consists of 18 residues. Germline CDR1 and CDR2: MGHRA and YSYEKL. V was pared by 0 bases and J by 4 bases, with 16 bases between. This rearrangement joins TRBV4-1 to TRBJ1-6; D possibly corresponds to TRBD1 (5 bases). The sample consisted of blood. The receptor was isolated from a man aged 55-75 years in good health. The DNA for the CDR3 is TGCGCCAGCAGCCAAGATGATGGGGCAGGGTGGTATAATTCACCCCTCCACTTT. Translating gives CASSQDDGAGWYNSPLHF.